This TCR beta chain was documented in a study of beta chain features in type 1 diabetes. This clone was counted between two and nine times. Blood was collected once per donor into heparin, averaging around 0.11 L. The CDR3 contains 13 residues. The germline V and J ends were trimmed by 3 bases and 2 bases, with 7 bases remaining between them. Germline V gene sequence: CDR1 MDHEN, CDR2 SYDVKM. Sequencing targeted expressed TCRB transcripts, as all isolated RNA had been reverse transcribed. Sequencing used immunoSEQ multiplex PCR; TCRdb keeps in-frame clones, though not all of them. The sample shows about 290,000 clones, 7% to 9% of them seen only once.

The sequenced sample consisted of central memory CD4+ T cells from blood. The source is a woman aged 18 to 35 in good health. The V gene is TRBV28, the J gene TRBJ1-2, with no clear D. The CDR3 DNA sequence: TGTGCCAGCAGTTTTCAATCAAACTATGGCTACACCTTC. This translates into CASSFQSNYGYTF.